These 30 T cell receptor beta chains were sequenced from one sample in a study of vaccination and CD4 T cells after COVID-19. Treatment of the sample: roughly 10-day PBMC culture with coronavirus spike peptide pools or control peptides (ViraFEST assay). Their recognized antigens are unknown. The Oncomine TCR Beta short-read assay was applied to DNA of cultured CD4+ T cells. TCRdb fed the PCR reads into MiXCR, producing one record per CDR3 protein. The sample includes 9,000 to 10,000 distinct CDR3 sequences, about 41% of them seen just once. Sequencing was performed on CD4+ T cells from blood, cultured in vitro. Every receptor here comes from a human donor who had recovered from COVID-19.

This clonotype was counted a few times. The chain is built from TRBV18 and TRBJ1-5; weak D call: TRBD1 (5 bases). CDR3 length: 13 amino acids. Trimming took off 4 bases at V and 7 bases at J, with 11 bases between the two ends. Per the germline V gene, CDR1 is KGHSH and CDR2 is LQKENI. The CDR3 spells CASSQGTQQPQHF. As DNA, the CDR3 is TGTGCCAGCTCACAGGGGACTCAACAGCCCCAGCATTTT.

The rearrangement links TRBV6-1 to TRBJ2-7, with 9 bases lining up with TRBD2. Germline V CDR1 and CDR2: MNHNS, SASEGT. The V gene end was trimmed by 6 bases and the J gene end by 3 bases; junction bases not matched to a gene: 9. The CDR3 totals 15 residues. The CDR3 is CASSERGGAFYEQYF. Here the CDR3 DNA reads TGTGCCAGCAGCGAACGCGGGGGGGCTTTCTACGAGCAGTACTTC.

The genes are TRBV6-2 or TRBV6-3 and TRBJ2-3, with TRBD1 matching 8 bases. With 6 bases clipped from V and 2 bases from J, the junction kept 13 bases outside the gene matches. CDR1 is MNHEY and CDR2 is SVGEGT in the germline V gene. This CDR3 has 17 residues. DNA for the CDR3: TGTGCCAGCAGCACACACAAAACAGGGGGAGTCACAGATACGCAGTATTTT. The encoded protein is CASSTHKTGGVTDTQYF.

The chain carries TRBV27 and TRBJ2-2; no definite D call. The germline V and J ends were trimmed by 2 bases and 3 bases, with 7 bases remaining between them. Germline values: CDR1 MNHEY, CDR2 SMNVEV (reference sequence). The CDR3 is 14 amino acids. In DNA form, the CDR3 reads TGTGCCAGCAGTTTAAGGACGGACACCGGGGAGCTGTTTTTT. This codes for CASSLRTDTGELFF.

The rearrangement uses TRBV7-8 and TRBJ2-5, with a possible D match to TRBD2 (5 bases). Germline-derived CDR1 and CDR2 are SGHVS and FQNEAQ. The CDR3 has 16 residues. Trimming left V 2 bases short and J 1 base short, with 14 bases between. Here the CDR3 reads CASSLHSIGVQETQYF. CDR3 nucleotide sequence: TGTGCCAGCAGCTTACATAGCATCGGGGTCCAAGAGACCCAGTACTTC. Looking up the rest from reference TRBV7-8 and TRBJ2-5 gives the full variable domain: GAGVSQSPRYKVAKRGQDVALRCDPISGHVSLFWYQQALGQGPEFLTYFQNEAQLDKSGLPSDRFFAERPEGSVSTLKIQRTQQEDSAVYLCASSLHSIGVQETQYFGPGTRLLVL.

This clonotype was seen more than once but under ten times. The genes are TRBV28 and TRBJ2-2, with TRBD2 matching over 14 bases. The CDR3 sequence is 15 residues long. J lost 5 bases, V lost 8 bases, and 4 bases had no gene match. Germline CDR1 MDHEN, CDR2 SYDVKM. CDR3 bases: TGTGCCAGCGACGGGACTAGCGGGGGTACCGGGGAGCTGTTTTTT. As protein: CASDGTSGGTGELFF.

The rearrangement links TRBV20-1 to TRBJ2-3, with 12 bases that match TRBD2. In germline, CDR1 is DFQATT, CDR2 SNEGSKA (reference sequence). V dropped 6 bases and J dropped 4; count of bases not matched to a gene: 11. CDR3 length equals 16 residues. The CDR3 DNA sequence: TGCAGTGCCCGGAACCCGACTAGCGGGAGCCCAGATACGCAGTATTTT. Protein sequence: CSARNPTSGSPDTQYF.

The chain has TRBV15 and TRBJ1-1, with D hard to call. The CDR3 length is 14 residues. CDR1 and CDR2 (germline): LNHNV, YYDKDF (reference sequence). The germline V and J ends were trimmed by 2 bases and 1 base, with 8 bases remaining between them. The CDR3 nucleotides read TGTGCCACCAGCAGAACAATATCGAACACTGAAGCTTTCTTT. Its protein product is CATSRTISNTEAFF.

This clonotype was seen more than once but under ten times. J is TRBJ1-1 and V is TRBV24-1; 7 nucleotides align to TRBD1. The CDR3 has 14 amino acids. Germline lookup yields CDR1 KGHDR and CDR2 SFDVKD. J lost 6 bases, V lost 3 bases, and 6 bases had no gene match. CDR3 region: CATSDNRGPAEAFF. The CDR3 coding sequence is TGTGCCACCAGTGATAATAGGGGGCCCGCTGAAGCTTTCTTT.

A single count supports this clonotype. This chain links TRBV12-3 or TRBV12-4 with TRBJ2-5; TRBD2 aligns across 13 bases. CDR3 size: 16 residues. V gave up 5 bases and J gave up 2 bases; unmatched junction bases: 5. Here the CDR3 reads CASSRRTSGGQETQYF. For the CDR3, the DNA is TGTGCCAGCAGTCGAAGGACTAGCGGGGGACAAGAGACCCAGTACTTC.

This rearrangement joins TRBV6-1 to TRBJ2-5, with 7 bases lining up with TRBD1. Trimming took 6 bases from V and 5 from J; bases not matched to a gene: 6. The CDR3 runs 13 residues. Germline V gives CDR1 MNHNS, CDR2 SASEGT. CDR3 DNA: TGTGCCAGCAGGACAGGGATCCACGAGACCCAGTACTTC. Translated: CASRTGIHETQYF.

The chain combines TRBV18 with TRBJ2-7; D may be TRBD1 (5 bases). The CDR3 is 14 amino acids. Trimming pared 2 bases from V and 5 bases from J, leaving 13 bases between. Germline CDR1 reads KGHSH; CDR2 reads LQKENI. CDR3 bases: TGTGCCAGCTCACCAAGGGGCAGTCTCGACGAGCAGTACTTC. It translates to CASSPRGSLDEQYF.

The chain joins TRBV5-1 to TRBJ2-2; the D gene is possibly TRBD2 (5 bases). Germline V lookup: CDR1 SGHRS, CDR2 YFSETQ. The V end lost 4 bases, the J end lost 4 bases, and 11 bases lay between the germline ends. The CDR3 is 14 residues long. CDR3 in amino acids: CASSVIGSTGELFF. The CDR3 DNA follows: TGCGCCAGCAGCGTTATAGGGAGCACCGGGGAGCTGTTTTTT. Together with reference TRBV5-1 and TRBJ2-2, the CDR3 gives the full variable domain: KAGVTQTPRYLIKTRGQQVTLSCSPISGHRSVSWYQQTPGQGLQFLFEYFSETQRNKGNFPGRFSGRQFSNSRSEMNVSTLELGDSALYLCASSVIGSTGELFFGEGSRLTVL.

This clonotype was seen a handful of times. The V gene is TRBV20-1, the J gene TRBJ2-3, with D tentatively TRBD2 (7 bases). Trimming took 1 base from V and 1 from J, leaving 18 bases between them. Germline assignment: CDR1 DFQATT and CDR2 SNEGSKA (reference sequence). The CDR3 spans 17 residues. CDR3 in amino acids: CSARGAGAHTRTDTQYF. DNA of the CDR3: TGCAGTGCTAGAGGGGCGGGGGCCCACACCCGCACAGATACGCAGTATTTT.

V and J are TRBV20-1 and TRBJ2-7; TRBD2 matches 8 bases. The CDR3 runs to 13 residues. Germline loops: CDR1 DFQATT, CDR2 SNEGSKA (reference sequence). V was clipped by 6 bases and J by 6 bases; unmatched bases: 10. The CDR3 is CSATPGTRREQYF. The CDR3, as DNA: TGCAGTGCGACCCCCGGGACTAGACGCGAGCAGTACTTC.

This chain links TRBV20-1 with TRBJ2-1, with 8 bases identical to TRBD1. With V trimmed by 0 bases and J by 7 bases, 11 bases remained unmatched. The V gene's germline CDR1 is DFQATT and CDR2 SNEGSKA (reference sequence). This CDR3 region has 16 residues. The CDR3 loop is CSARDPTGVAINEQFF. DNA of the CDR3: TGCAGTGCTAGAGACCCGACAGGGGTAGCCATTAATGAGCAGTTCTTC.

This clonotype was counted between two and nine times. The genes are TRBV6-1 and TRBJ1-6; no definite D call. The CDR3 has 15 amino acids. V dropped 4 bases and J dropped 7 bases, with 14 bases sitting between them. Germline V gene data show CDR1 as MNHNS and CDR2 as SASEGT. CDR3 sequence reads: CASSGGRTINSPLHF. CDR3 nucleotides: TGTGCCAGCAGTGGCGGACGGACGATCAATTCACCCCTCCACTTT.

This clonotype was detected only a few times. The CDR3 nucleotides read TGTGCCAGCAGTCTTACCGGGACAGCAGGGAATTCACCCCTCCACTTT. Residues: CASSLTGTAGNSPLHF. The chain has TRBV7-3 and TRBJ1-6; the match to TRBD1 covers 7 bases. Trimming cost V 6 bases and J 7 bases; bases outside gene matches: 12. CDR1 is SGHTA, CDR2 FQGTGA, per germline. CDR3 size: 16 residues.

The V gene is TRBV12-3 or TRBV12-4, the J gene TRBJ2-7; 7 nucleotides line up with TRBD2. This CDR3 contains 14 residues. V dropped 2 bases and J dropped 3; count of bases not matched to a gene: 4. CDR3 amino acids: CASSLPGTIYEQYF. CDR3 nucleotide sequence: TGTGCCAGCAGTTTACCCGGGACTATCTACGAGCAGTACTTC.

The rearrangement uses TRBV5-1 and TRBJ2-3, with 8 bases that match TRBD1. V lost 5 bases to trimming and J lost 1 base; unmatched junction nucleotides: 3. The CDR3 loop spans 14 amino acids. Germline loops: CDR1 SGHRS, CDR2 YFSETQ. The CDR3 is CASRLTGGTDTQYF. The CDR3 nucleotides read TGCGCCAGCAGACTGACAGGGGGCACAGATACGCAGTATTTT.

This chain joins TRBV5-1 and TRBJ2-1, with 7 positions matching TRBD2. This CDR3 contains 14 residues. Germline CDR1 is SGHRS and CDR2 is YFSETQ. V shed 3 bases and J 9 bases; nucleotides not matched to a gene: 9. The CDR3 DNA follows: TGCGCCAGCAGCTCCGGACTAGGGTCGAGTGAGCAGTTCTTC. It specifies CASSSGLGSSEQFF. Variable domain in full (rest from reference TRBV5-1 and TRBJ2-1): KAGVTQTPRYLIKTRGQQVTLSCSPISGHRSVSWYQQTPGQGLQFLFEYFSETQRNKGNFPGRFSGRQFSNSRSEMNVSTLELGDSALYLCASSSGLGSSEQFFGPGTRLTVL.

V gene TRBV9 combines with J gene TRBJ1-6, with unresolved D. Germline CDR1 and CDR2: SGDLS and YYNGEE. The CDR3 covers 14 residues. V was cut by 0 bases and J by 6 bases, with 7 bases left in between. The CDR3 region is CASSVVGFNSPLHF. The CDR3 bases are TGTGCCAGCAGCGTAGTAGGGTTTAATTCACCCCTCCACTTT.

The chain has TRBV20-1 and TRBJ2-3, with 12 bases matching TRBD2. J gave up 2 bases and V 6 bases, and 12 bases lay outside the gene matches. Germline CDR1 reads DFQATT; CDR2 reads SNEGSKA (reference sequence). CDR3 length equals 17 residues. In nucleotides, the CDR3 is TGCAGTGCCCGAAAACCCAGGACTAGCGGGGACACAGATACGCAGTATTTT. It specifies CSARKPRTSGDTDTQYF.

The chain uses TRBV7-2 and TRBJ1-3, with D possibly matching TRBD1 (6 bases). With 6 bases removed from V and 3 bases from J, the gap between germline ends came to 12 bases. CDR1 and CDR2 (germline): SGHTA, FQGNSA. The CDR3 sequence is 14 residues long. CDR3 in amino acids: CASRRGGGGNTIYF. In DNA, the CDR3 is TGTGCCAGCAGGAGAGGGGGAGGTGGAAACACCATATATTTT.

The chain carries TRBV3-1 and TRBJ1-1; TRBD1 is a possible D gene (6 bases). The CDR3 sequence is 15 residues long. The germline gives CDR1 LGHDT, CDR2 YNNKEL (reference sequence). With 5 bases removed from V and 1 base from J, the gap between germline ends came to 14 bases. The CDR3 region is CASSVGTNQNTEAFF. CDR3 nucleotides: TGTGCCAGCAGCGTCGGGACAAATCAGAACACTGAAGCTTTCTTT.

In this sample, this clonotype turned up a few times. CDR3 protein: CASGTGGLGQPQHF. As DNA, the CDR3 is TGTGCCAGCGGGACAGGGGGTCTCGGCCAGCCCCAGCATTTT. This chain links TRBV6-1 with TRBJ1-5, with 11 bases that match TRBD1. Germline-derived CDR1 and CDR2 are MNHNS and SASEGT. The CDR3 sequence is 14 residues long. V shed 8 bases and J 7 bases; nucleotides not matched to a gene: 7.

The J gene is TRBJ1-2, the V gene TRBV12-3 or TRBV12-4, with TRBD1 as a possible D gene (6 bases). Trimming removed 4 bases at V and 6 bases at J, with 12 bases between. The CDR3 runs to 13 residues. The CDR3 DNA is TGTGCCAGCAGTTACAGGGTTCGTAATGGCTACACCTTC. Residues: CASSYRVRNGYTF.

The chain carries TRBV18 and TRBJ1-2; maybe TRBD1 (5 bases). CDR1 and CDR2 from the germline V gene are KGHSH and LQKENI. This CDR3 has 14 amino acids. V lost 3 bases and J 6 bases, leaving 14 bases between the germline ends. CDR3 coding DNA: TGTGCCAGCTCACCCGGGACGGTGCTTGATGGCTACACCTTC. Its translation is CASSPGTVLDGYTF.

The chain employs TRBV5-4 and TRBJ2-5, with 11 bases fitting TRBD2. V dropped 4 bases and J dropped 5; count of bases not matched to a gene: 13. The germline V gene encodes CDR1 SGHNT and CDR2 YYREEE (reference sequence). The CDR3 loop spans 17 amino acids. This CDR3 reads CASSPGLAGGPEETQYF. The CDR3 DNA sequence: TGTGCCAGCAGCCCAGGATTAGCGGGGGGGCCGGAGGAGACCCAGTACTTC.

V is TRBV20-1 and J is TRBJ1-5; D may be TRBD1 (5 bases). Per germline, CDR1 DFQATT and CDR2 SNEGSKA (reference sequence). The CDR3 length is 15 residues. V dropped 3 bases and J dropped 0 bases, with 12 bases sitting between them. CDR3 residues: CSASSGRNSNQPQHF. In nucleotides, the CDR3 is TGCAGTGCTAGTTCAGGGAGAAATAGCAATCAGCCCCAGCATTTT.